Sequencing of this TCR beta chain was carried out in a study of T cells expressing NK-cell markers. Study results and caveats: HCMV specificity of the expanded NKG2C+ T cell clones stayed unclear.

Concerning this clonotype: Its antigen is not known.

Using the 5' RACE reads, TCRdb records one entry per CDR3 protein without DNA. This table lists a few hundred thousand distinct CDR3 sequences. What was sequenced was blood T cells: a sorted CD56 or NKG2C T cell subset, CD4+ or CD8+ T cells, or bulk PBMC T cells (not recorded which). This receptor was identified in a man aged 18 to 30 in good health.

This CDR3 is CATSDQITRGTDTQYF. The chain combines TRBV24-1 with TRBJ2-3; TCRdb indicates TRBD2, and absent DNA this call remains unverified. The length of the CDR3 is 16 residues. Germline CDR1 is KGHDR and CDR2 is SFDVKD.